The present TCR beta chain was sequenced within a study of blood T cells in healthy people across ages. A second PCR of 7 to 11 cycles used a sample-barcoded 5' primer and a J-beta primer mix. The template-switch adaptor, which had 12 random nucleotides, put a tag on each cDNA molecule. TCRdb reprocessed the 5' RACE reads with MiXCR, giving one entry per CDR3 protein. The sample comprises approximately 1.5 million distinct CDR3 sequences, 42% of which are singletons, and over 3.5% rests with the top ten. The material sequenced was blood. The origin of this receptor is a woman aged 18-29 years in good health.

Here the CDR3 DNA reads TGTGCCAGCAGTTTGCTCAGGGGGCGGTCAGATACGCAGTATTTT. Protein: CASSLLRGRSDTQYF. The chain combines TRBV12-3 or TRBV12-4 with TRBJ2-3; TRBD1 aligns across 8 bases. J lost 4 bases, V lost 3 bases, and 6 bases had no gene match. This CDR3 region has 15 residues.